The 22 T cell receptor beta chains listed next were all sequenced from one sample in a study of blood T cell repertoires in COVID-19. TCRdb's copy holds only in-frame clones and misses some; the assay was immunoSEQ multiplex PCR. This table holds about 380,000 clones, about 80% found once. Specimen: peripheral blood. The receptors originated from a human donor with acute or convalescent COVID-19. The donor label of this sample is uncertain.

This clone was found a few times. The chain uses TRBV10-1 and TRBJ2-3, with D uncertain. Germline loops: CDR1 WNHNN, CDR2 SYGVQD (reference sequence). The CDR3 consists of 13 residues. The V gene lost 3 bases and the J gene lost 1 base, with 5 bases spanning the gap. Here the CDR3 DNA reads TGCGCCAGCAGTGATTCAGGCACAGATACGCAGTATTTT. It encodes CASSDSGTDTQYF.

This sequence joins TRBV27 and TRBJ1-3; the D gene is possibly TRBD1 (5 bases). This CDR3 is 15 amino acids long. Trimming pared 2 bases from V and 0 bases from J, leaving 8 bases between. In germline, CDR1 is MNHEY, CDR2 SMNVEV (reference sequence). The CDR3 DNA is TGTGCCAGCAGTTTAGTGGGGCCCTCTGGAAACACCATATATTTT. It specifies CASSLVGPSGNTIYF.

The chain couples TRBV11-2 to TRBJ1-4; 7 nucleotides align to TRBD1. Per germline, CDR1 SGHAT and CDR2 FQNNGV. The CDR3 spans 15 residues. The J segment lost 0 bases and the V segment lost 6 bases, leaving 4 bases of the junction unmatched. In nucleotides, the CDR3 is TGTGCCAGCAGGGCAGGGGGGACAACTAATGAAAAACTGTTTTTT. This translates into CASRAGGTTNEKLFF. The full variable domain, rest sourced from reference TRBV11-2 and TRBJ1-4, is EAGVAQSPRYKIIEKRQSVAFWCNPISGHATLYWYQQILGQGPKLLIQFQNNGVVDDSQLPKDRFSAERLKGVDSTLKIQPAKLEDSAVYLCASRAGGTTNEKLFFGSGTQLSVL.

This CDR3 is CASSWAGTSGVSSYNEQFF. The CDR3 nucleotides are TGCGCCAGCAGCTGGGCCGGGACTAGCGGGGTGAGCTCCTACAATGAGCAGTTCTTC. This rearrangement joins TRBV5-1 to TRBJ2-1, with 13 bases that match TRBD2. CDR1 and CDR2 (germline): SGHRS, YFSETQ. V gave up 3 bases and J gave up 0 bases; unmatched junction bases: 9. The CDR3 is made up of 19 amino acids.

The table lists this clone with a count of one. The chain recombines TRBV11-2 with TRBJ2-3; 9 nucleotides align to TRBD1. V dropped 0 bases and J dropped 6; count of bases not matched to a gene: 10. The germline gives CDR1 SGHAT, CDR2 FQNNGV. This CDR3 is 17 amino acids long. CDR3 nucleotide sequence: TGTGCCAGCAGCTTAGATCAGACAGGGGGTGGTAAGGATACGCAGTATTTT. Translation gives CASSLDQTGGGKDTQYF.

V and J are TRBV6-2 or TRBV6-3 and TRBJ1-4; a possible D gene is TRBD1 (5 bases). The CDR3 sequence is 12 residues long. Germline loops: CDR1 MNHEY, CDR2 SVGEGT. Between the trimmed V and J ends, which lost 3 bases and 12 bases, there was a span of 11 bases. The chain's CDR3 is CASSYGGMELFF. In nucleotides, the CDR3 is TGTGCCAGCAGTTATGGGGGGATGGAACTGTTTTTT.

This rearrangement joins TRBV5-1 to TRBJ2-2, with 10 bases that match TRBD1. Germline loops: CDR1 SGHRS, CDR2 YFSETQ. Trimming took 4 bases from V and 7 from J; bases not matched to a gene: 10. The CDR3 covers 16 residues. CDR3: CASSATGTGVVGELFF. The CDR3 nucleotides read TGCGCCAGCAGCGCCACCGGGACAGGGGTGGTCGGGGAGCTGTTTTTT.

The chain uses TRBV5-6 and TRBJ1-4, with D uncertain. With 4 bases removed from V and 5 bases from J, the gap between germline ends came to 18 bases. CDR3 length: 16 amino acids. Looked up from germline, CDR1 is SGHDT and CDR2 is YYEEEE. The CDR3 coding sequence is TGTGCCAGCAGCACGCCCCGTACCGCTATCAATGAAAAACTGTTTTTT. This gives the protein CASSTPRTAINEKLFF.

The J gene is TRBJ2-1, the V gene TRBV29-1; 7 bases align to TRBD1. Trimming at V came to 5 bases and at J to 0 bases, leaving 10 bases not matched to a gene. The CDR3 sequence is 16 residues long. Germline V CDR1 and CDR2: SQVTM, ANQGSEA. CDR3 bases: TGCAGCGTTCGGGACAGTTACTTAGACTCCTACAATGAGCAGTTCTTC. This gives the protein CSVRDSYLDSYNEQFF.

The chain recombines TRBV7-8 with TRBJ1-1; D not resolved. Trimming took off 3 bases at V and 8 bases at J, with 13 bases between the two ends. The germline gives CDR1 SGHVS, CDR2 FQNEAQ. This CDR3 has 13 residues. CDR3 bases: TGTGCCAGCAGCTTTCGAGGGCAATTCGAAGCTTTCTTT. This sequence encodes CASSFRGQFEAFF.

V gene TRBV9 combines with J gene TRBJ2-7; TRBD1 aligns across 9 bases. CDR1 and CDR2 from the germline V gene are SGDLS and YYNGEE. V lost 0 bases to trimming and J lost 3 bases; unmatched junction nucleotides: 4. This CDR3 has 15 amino acids. CDR3: CASSVEGTGRYEQYF. The CDR3 DNA is TGTGCCAGCAGCGTAGAAGGGACAGGGCGCTACGAGCAGTACTTC.

The chain has TRBV27 and TRBJ2-5; D is possibly TRBD1 (6 bases). Per germline, CDR1 MNHEY and CDR2 SMNVEV (reference sequence). Trimming removed 6 bases at V and 5 bases at J, with 7 bases between. This CDR3 has 11 amino acids. The CDR3 loop reads CASSQGETQYF. In DNA, the CDR3 is TGTGCCAGCAGCCAGGGGGAGACCCAGTACTTC.

CDR3 in amino acids: CASSQDFGTERTEAFF. In nucleotides, the CDR3 is TGCGCCAGCAGCCAAGATTTTGGGACAGAAAGGACTGAAGCTTTCTTT. This chain connects TRBV4-1 to TRBJ1-1; 7 positions agree with TRBD1. CDR3 length: 16 residues. The V gene end was trimmed by 0 bases and the J gene end by 5 bases; junction bases not matched to a gene: 9. Per the germline V gene, CDR1 is MGHRA and CDR2 is YSYEKL.

This clone was found a few times. The J gene is TRBJ2-3, the V gene TRBV2; 14 bases match TRBD2. CDR3 length: 15 residues. Per the germline V gene, CDR1 is SNHLY and CDR2 is FYNNEI. V lost 7 bases to trimming and J lost 5 bases; unmatched junction nucleotides: 5. The CDR3 coding sequence is TGTGCCAGCATCCGGACTAGCGGGGGGTTAGATACGCAGTATTTT. Translated, it gives CASIRTSGGLDTQYF.

This chain joins TRBV6-5 and TRBJ1-5; D might be TRBD1 (5 bases). Trimming cost V 6 bases and J 9 bases, with 15 bases left between them. CDR3 size: 13 residues. Germline CDR1 MNHEY, CDR2 SVGAGI. The CDR3 bases are TGTGCCAGCAGCCCCCAGGGTTTAGGGCCCCAGCATTTT. This translates into CASSPQGLGPQHF.

J is TRBJ1-4 and V is TRBV10-3; weak D call: TRBD1 (5 bases). Germline values: CDR1 ENHRY, CDR2 SYGVKD. The CDR3 covers 14 residues. The ends were cut back, 10 bases at V and 0 bases at J, with 12 bases in the middle. The CDR3: CASRTSATNEKLFF. CDR3 bases: TGTGCCAGTCGGACAAGTGCAACTAATGAAAAACTGTTTTTT.

This chain joins TRBV30 and TRBJ1-2; D is possibly TRBD1 (5 bases). V was clipped by 0 bases and J by 4 bases, with 9 bases between them. The CDR3 covers 13 residues. Germline CDR1 GTSNPN, CDR2 SVGIG (reference sequence). The CDR3 spells CAWSVRTFYGYTF. For the CDR3, the DNA is TGTGCCTGGAGTGTCCGGACATTCTATGGCTACACCTTC. The full variable domain, rest sourced from reference TRBV30 and TRBJ1-2, is SQTIHQWPATLVQPVGSPLSLECTVEGTSNPNLYWYRQAAGRGLQLLFYSVGIGQISSEVPQNLSASRPQDRQFILSSKKLLLSDSGFYLCAWSVRTFYGYTFGSGTRLTVV.

This chain connects TRBV5-5 to TRBJ2-1, with D possibly TRBD1 on 6 matching bases. Germline V gene lookup returns CDR1 SGHKS and CDR2 YYEKEE (reference sequence). The CDR3 is made up of 15 amino acids. V dropped 1 base and J dropped 4 bases, with 12 bases sitting between them. The CDR3: CASSLSQGRYNEQFF. DNA of the CDR3: TGTGCCAGCAGCTTGTCCCAGGGGAGATACAATGAGCAGTTCTTC. Looking up the rest from reference TRBV5-5 and TRBJ2-1 gives the full variable domain: DAGVTQSPTHLIKTRGQQVTLRCSPISGHKSVSWYQQVLGQGPQFIFQYYEKEERGRGNFPDRFSARQFPNYSSELNVNALLLGDSALYLCASSLSQGRYNEQFFGPGTRLTVL.

The chain joins TRBV5-4 to TRBJ2-5, with a tentative D call TRBD2 (7 bases). The CDR3 totals 15 residues. CDR1 SGHNT and CDR2 YYREEE come from the germline V gene (reference sequence). V lost 2 bases to trimming and J lost 4 bases, with 15 bases between them. CDR3 sequence reads: CASSFLGGGGETQYF. In nucleotides, the CDR3 is TGTGCCAGCAGCTTTTTAGGGGGAGGGGGAGAGACCCAGTACTTC.

The J gene is TRBJ1-6, the V gene TRBV6-5; maybe TRBD1 (6 bases). V was clipped by 5 bases and J by 10 bases, with 12 bases between them. Germline V gene lookup returns CDR1 MNHEY and CDR2 SVGAGI. CDR3 size: 13 residues. Here the CDR3 DNA reads TGTGCCAGCAGTAAAACAGGGAGCTCACCCCTCCACTTT. This sequence encodes CASSKTGSSPLHF.

This sequence joins TRBV6-5 and TRBJ2-3; 7 nucleotides match TRBD2. CDR3 length: 14 amino acids. J was trimmed by 0 bases and V by 6 bases; bases with no gene match: 3. Looked up from germline, CDR1 is MNHEY and CDR2 is SVGAGI. The CDR3 reads CASSGRPSTDTQYF. Written as DNA, the CDR3 is TGTGCCAGCAGCGGGAGGCCCAGCACAGATACGCAGTATTTT.

This chain uses TRBV7-9 with TRBJ2-7; D is unresolved. The CDR3 is 11 residues long. The germline V gene encodes CDR1 SEHNR and CDR2 FQNEAQ (reference sequence). With 2 bases removed from V and 4 bases from J, the gap between germline ends came to 3 bases. CDR3 sequence: CASSLRYEQYF. The CDR3 nucleotides read TGTGCCAGCAGCTTACGGTACGAGCAGTACTTC.